The source of this T cell receptor beta chain is a study of neoadjuvant nivolumab and ipilimumab in lung cancer. Whole-study context: The combination arm added day-1 ipilimumab 1 mg/kg to nivolumab 3 mg/kg on days 1, 15, 29.

In this sample, this clone turned up a few times. Its specificity is not known. The germline V gene encodes CDR1 SNHLY and CDR2 FYNNEI. The CDR3 is 15 residues long. Trimming took off 4 bases at V and 5 bases at J, with 15 bases between the two ends. Study-wide findings and caveats: Resected tumors had greater TCR richness and clonality than uninvolved lung.

Assay used: immunoSEQ multiplex PCR; TCRdb lists only in-frame clones, some missing. The sample consists of tens of thousands of clones, around 80% of them appearing once. V and J are TRBV2 and TRBJ1-5, with no clear D. The clonotype originates from an adult with non-small cell lung cancer. Sample: tumor tissue, taken after neoadjuvant nivolumab, alone or with ipilimumab, at or shortly before surgery. CDR3 DNA: TGTGCCAGCAGTGGAGCGCAGGTTATGGATCAGCCCCAGCATTTT. It encodes CASSGAQVMDQPQHF.